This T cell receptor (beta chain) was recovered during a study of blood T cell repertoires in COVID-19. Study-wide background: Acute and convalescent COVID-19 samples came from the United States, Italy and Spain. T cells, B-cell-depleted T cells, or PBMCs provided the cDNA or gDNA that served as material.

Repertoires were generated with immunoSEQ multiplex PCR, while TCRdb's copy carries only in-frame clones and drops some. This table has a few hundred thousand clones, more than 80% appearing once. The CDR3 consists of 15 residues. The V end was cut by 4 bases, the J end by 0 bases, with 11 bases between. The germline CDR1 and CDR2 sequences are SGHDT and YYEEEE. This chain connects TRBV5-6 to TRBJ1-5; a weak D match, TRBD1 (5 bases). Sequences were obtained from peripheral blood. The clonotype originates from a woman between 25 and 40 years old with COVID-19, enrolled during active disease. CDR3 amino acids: CASSTTGLSNQPQHF. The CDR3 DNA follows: TGTGCCAGCAGCACCACAGGTCTTAGCAATCAGCCCCAGCATTTT. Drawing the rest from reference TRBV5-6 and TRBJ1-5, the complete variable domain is DAGVTQSPTHLIKTRGQQVTLRCSPKSGHDTVSWYQQALGQGPQFIFQYYEEEERQRGNFPDRFSGHQFPNYSSELNVNALLLGDSALYLCASSTTGLSNQPQHFGDGTRLSIL.